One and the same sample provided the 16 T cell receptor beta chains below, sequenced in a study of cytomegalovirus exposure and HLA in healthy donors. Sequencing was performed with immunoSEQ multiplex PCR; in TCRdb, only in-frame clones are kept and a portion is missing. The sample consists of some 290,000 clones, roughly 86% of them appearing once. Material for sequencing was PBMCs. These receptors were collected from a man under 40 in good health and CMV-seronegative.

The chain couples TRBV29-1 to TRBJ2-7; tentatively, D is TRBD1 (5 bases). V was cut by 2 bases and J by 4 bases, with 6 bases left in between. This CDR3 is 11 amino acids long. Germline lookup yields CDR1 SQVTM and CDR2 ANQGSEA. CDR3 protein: CSVETGYEQYF. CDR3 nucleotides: TGCAGCGTTGAAACAGGATACGAGCAGTACTTC.

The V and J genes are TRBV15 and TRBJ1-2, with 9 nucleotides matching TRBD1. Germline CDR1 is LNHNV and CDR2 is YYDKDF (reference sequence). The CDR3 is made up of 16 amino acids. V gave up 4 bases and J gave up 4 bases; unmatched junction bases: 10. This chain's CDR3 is CATSTYGQGNPYGYTF. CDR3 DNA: TGTGCCACCAGCACCTACGGACAGGGGAACCCCTATGGCTACACCTTC.

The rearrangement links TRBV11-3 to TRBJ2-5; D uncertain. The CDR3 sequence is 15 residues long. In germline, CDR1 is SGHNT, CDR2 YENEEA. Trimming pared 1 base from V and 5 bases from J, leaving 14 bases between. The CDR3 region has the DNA TGTGCCAGCAGCTTAGTTTTCGGTAATTGGGAGACCCAGTACTTC. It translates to CASSLVFGNWETQYF.

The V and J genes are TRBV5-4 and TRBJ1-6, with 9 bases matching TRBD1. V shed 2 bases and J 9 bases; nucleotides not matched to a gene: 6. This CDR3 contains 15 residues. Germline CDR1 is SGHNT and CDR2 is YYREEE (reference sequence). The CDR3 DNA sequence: TGTGCCAGCAGCTTCAGGACAGGGGAACCTTCACCCCTCCACTTT. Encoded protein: CASSFRTGEPSPLHF. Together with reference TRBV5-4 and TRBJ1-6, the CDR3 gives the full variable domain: ETGVTQSPTHLIKTRGQQVTLRCSSQSGHNTVSWYQQALGQGPQFIFQYYREEENGRGNFPPRFSGLQFPNYSSELNVNALELDDSALYLCASSFRTGEPSPLHFGNGTRLTVT.

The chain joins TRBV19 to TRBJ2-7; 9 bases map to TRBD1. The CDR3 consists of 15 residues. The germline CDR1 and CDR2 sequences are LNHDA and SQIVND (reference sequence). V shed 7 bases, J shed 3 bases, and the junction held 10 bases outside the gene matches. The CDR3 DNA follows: TGTGCCAGTAATTCGGGGGACAGGGATCACTACGAGCAGTACTTC. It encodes CASNSGDRDHYEQYF.

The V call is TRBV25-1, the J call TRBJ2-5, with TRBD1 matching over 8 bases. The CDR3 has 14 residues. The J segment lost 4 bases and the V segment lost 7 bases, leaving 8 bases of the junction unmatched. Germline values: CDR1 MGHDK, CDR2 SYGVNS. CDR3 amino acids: CASISAGGRETQYF. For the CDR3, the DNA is TGTGCCAGCATTTCGGCAGGGGGCAGAGAGACCCAGTACTTC.

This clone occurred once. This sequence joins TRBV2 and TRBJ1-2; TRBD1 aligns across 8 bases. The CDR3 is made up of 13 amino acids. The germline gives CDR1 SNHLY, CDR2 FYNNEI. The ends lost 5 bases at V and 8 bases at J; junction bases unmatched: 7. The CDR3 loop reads CASSKDRVGGYTF. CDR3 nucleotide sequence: TGTGCCAGCAGTAAGGACAGGGTGGGAGGCTACACCTTC.

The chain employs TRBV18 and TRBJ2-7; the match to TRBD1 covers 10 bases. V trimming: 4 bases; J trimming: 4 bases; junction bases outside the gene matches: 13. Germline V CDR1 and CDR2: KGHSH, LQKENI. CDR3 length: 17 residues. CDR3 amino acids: CASSRQTGGTGVYEQYF. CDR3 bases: TGTGCCAGCTCACGCCAAACCGGAGGGACAGGGGTTTACGAGCAGTACTTC.

The CDR3 spells CASSFARGGFYEQYF. The CDR3 nucleotides read TGTGCCAGCAGCTTCGCCAGGGGCGGCTTCTACGAGCAGTACTTC. This chain joins TRBV11-2 and TRBJ2-7, with D perhaps matching TRBD1 (6 bases). The CDR3 extends over 15 amino acids. CDR1 and CDR2 from the germline V gene are SGHAT and FQNNGV. Trimming shortened V by 3 bases and J by 3 bases, and 15 bases separated the two germline ends.

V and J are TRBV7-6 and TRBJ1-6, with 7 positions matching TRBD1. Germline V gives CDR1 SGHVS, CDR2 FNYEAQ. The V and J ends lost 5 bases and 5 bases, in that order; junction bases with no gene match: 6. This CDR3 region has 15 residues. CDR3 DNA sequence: TGTGCCAGCAGCCCGCGGACAGGCAATAATTCACCCCTCCACTTT. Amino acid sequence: CASSPRTGNNSPLHF.

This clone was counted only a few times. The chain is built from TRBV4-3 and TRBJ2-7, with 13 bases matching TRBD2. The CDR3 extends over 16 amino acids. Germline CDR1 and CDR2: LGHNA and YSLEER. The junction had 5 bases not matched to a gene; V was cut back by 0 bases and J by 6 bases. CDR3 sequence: CASSQEGTSGVFEQYF. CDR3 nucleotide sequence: TGCGCCAGCAGCCAAGAAGGGACTAGCGGGGTGTTCGAGCAGTACTTC.

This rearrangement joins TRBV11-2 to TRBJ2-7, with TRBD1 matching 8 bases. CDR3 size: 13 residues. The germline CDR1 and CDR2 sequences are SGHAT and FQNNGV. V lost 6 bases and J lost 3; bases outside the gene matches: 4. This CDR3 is CASRHTGGYEQYF. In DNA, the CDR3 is TGTGCCAGCAGGCATACAGGGGGCTACGAGCAGTACTTC.

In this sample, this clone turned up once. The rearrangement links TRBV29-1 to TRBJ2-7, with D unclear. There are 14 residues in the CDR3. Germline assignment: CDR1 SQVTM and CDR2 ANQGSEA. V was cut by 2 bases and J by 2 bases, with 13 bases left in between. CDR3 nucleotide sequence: TGCAGCGTTGAAAGTGGAACAGTCACCTACGAGCAGTACTTC. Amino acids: CSVESGTVTYEQYF.

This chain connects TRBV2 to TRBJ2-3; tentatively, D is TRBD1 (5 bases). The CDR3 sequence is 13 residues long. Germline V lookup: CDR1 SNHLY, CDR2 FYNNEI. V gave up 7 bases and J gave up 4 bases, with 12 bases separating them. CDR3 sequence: CASTQGFADTQYF. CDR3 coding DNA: TGTGCCAGCACGCAGGGATTTGCAGATACGCAGTATTTT.

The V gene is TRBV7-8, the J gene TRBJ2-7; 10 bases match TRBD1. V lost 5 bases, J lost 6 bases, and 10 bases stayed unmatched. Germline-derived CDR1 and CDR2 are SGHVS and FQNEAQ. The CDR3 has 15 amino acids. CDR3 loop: CASSARGQGTGEQYF. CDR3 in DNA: TGTGCCAGCAGCGCACGGGGACAGGGGACGGGCGAGCAGTACTTC.

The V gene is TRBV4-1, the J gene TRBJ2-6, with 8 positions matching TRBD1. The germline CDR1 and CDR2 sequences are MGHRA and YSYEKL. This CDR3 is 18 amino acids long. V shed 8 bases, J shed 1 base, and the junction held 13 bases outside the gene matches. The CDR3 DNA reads TGCGCCAGCGCAAACGGGCCAGGGGGCGGGTCTGGGGCCAACGTCCTGACTTTC. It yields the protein CASANGPGGGSGANVLTF.